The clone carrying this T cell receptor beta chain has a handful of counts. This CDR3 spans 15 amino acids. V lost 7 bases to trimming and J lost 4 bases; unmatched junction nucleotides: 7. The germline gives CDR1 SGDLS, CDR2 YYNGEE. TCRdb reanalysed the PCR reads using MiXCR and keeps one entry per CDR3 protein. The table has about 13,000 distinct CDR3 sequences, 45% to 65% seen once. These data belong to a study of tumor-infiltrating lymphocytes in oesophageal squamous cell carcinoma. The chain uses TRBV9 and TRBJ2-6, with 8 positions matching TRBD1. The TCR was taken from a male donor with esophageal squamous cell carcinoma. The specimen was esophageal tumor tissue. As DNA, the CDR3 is TGTGCCAGCGGGCAGGGGGCCGCCGGGGCCAACGTCCTGACTTTC. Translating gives CASGQGAAGANVLTF. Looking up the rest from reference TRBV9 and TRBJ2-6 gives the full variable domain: DSGVTQTPKHLITATGQRVTLRCSPRSGDLSVYWYQQSLDQGLQFLIQYYNGEERAKGNILERFSAQQFPDLHSELNLSSLELGDSALYFCASGQGAAGANVLTFGAGSRLTVL.